This passage covers 19 T cell receptor beta chains from one sample sequenced in a study of CD4 T cells in relation to SARS-CoV-2 and coronaviruses. Repertoires were generated with immunoSEQ multiplex PCR, while TCRdb's copy carries only in-frame clones and drops some. The data contain about 35,000 clones, around 83% of them singletons. Their antigens remain unidentified. Sequencing was done on a sample of naive CD4+ T cells from PBMCs, cultured in vitro. The subset denotes: naive CD4+ T cells isolated by negative enrichment. Receptors originate from an adult with COVID-19.

The CDR3 is CASSDEGDTQYF. DNA for the CDR3: TGTGCCAGCAGTGATGAAGGAGATACGCAGTATTTT. The chain combines TRBV2 with TRBJ2-3; no reliable D call. From germline, CDR1 is SNHLY and CDR2 FYNNEI. Between the trimmed V and J ends, which lost 3 bases and 5 bases, there was a span of 6 bases. The CDR3 has 12 residues.

V and J are TRBV7-9 and TRBJ2-7, with TRBD1 matching 12 bases. V dropped 6 bases and J dropped 6; count of bases not matched to a gene: 9. Germline assignment: CDR1 SEHNR and CDR2 FQNEAQ (reference sequence). The CDR3 spans 15 residues. Here the CDR3 reads CASSSSGTGGGEQYF. The CDR3 DNA is TGTGCCAGCAGTTCATCCGGGACAGGGGGCGGCGAGCAGTACTTC.

The chain is built from TRBV28 and TRBJ1-5; no firm D call. V was cut by 3 bases and J by 0 bases, with 3 bases left in between. The CDR3 length is 13 residues. Germline V gene sequence: CDR1 MDHEN, CDR2 SYDVKM. The CDR3 sequence is CASSLDSNQPQHF. In nucleotides, the CDR3 is TGTGCCAGCAGTTTGGATAGCAATCAGCCCCAGCATTTT.

In nucleotides, the CDR3 is TGTGCCAGCAGCTTAGCCGCCGGGGAGCTGTTTTTT. Translated: CASSLAAGELFF. J is TRBJ2-2 and V is TRBV7-9; no reliable D call. V was pared by 0 bases and J by 6 bases, with 2 bases between. This CDR3 comprises 12 residues. CDR1 and CDR2 from the germline V gene are SEHNR and FQNEAQ (reference sequence).

This chain connects TRBV10-2 to TRBJ2-3, with 11 positions matching TRBD2. Germline V gene data show CDR1 as WSHSY and CDR2 as SAAADI. Trimming took 6 bases from V and 2 from J; bases not matched to a gene: 4. There are 15 residues in the CDR3. The CDR3: CASRGTSGYTDTQYF. CDR3 nucleotides: TGCGCCAGCAGGGGGACTAGCGGATACACAGATACGCAGTATTTT.

The chain has TRBV2 and TRBJ2-1, with D unresolved. CDR3 length equals 13 residues. The V and J ends lost 4 bases and 12 bases respectively, with 16 bases between them. Per germline, CDR1 SNHLY and CDR2 FYNNEI. The CDR3 nucleotides are TGTGCCAGCAGTGTCACGACACCAATCGGGCAGTTCTTC. Translating it yields CASSVTTPIGQFF.

The gene calls are TRBV27 and TRBJ1-2; TRBD1 agrees at 8 bases. This CDR3 has 14 residues. Germline V lookup: CDR1 MNHEY, CDR2 SMNVEV (reference sequence). V lost 5 bases and J lost 5; bases outside the gene matches: 7. The CDR3 coding sequence is TGTGCCAGCAGTCAAACAGGGGGAGGGTATGGCTACACCTTC. The encoded protein is CASSQTGGGYGYTF.

There are a few counts of this clone. The chain combines TRBV10-1 with TRBJ2-1; the match to TRBD2 covers 13 bases. The CDR3 sequence is 15 residues long. Trimming removed 3 bases from V and 13 bases from J; junction bases left unmatched: 9. CDR1 WNHNN and CDR2 SYGVQD come from the germline V gene (reference sequence). The CDR3, as DNA: TGCGCCAGCAGTGATGGACTAGCGGGAGCCTTCCTACAGTTCTTC. Encoded protein: CASSDGLAGAFLQFF.

This clone occurred a few times. The chain has TRBV11-2 and TRBJ1-5, with a tentative D call TRBD1 (6 bases). Germline V gives CDR1 SGHAT, CDR2 FQNNGV. Between the trimmed V and J ends, which lost 4 bases and 5 bases, there was a span of 9 bases. This CDR3 spans 13 amino acids. The CDR3: CASSSDRDQPQHF. The CDR3 region has the DNA TGTGCCAGCAGCTCGGACAGAGATCAGCCCCAGCATTTT.

As for this clone: Other DNA sequences from this sample encode an identical CDR3 as well. Here the CDR3 DNA reads TGTGCCAGCAGCAGCACAGATACGCAGTATTTT. It translates to CASSSTDTQYF. The chain links TRBV7-9 to TRBJ2-3; D is ambiguous. Between the trimmed V and J ends, which lost 5 bases and 0 bases, there was a span of 0 bases. CDR1 is SEHNR, CDR2 FQNEAQ, per germline (reference sequence). The CDR3 is made up of 11 amino acids.

The V and J genes are TRBV5-1 and TRBJ2-3; D unresolved. This CDR3 contains 12 residues. V lost 3 bases and J lost 6, with 8 bases in between. CDR1 is SGHRS and CDR2 is YFSETQ in the germline V gene. The CDR3 loop is CASSSSRDTQYF. In nucleotides, the CDR3 is TGCGCCAGCAGCTCAAGTCGTGATACGCAGTATTTT.

The V and J genes are TRBV7-8 and TRBJ2-1; unclear D gene. V lost 0 bases to trimming and J lost 4 bases, with 7 bases between them. Germline CDR1 and CDR2: SGHVS and FQNEAQ. This CDR3 spans 14 amino acids. Here the CDR3 DNA reads TGTGCCAGCAGCTTAGCGCACTTGTACAATGAGCAGTTCTTC. This codes for CASSLAHLYNEQFF.

CDR3 coding DNA: TGTGCCACTTTACGAGACTCCTACAATGAGCAGTTCTTC. It is translated as CATLRDSYNEQFF. V gene TRBV7-2 combines with J gene TRBJ2-1, with no clear D. CDR1 and CDR2 from the germline V gene are SGHTA and FQGNSA. V lost 10 bases to trimming and J lost 0 bases, with 10 bases between them. The CDR3 has 13 amino acids.

The chain carries TRBV9 and TRBJ2-4; D remains ambiguous. V was shortened by 6 bases and J by 0 bases, with 4 bases between the two germline ends. This CDR3 has 12 amino acids. Germline values: CDR1 SGDLS, CDR2 YYNGEE. The CDR3 reads CASNEAKNIQYF. In nucleotides, the CDR3 is TGTGCCAGCAACGAAGCCAAAAACATTCAGTACTTC.

This chain links TRBV7-2 with TRBJ2-1; D may match TRBD1 or TRBD2 (5 bases each). V lost 11 bases to trimming and J lost 5 bases, with 19 bases between them. Germline-derived CDR1 and CDR2 are SGHTA and FQGNSA. The CDR3 loop spans 14 amino acids. As DNA, the CDR3 is TGTGCCGTCAAGAGGGGTCGGCAGGACAATGAGCAGTTCTTC. This sequence encodes CAVKRGRQDNEQFF.

This chain connects TRBV7-2 to TRBJ2-7; a weak D match, TRBD1 (6 bases). The CDR3 is 16 amino acids. CDR1 is SGHTA and CDR2 is FQGNSA in the germline V gene. V shed 5 bases and J shed 0 bases, with 17 bases lying between them. CDR3 amino acids: CASSQYREVSSYEQYF. The DNA for the CDR3 is TGTGCCAGCAGCCAGTACAGGGAAGTTTCCTCCTACGAGCAGTACTTC. The whole variable domain, remainder taken from reference TRBV7-2 and TRBJ2-7, is GAGVSQSPSNKVTEKGKDVELRCDPISGHTALYWYRQSLGQGLEFLIYFQGNSAPDKSGLPSDRFSAERTGGSVSTLTIQRTQQEDSAVYLCASSQYREVSSYEQYFGPGTRLTVT.

This rearrangement joins TRBV3-1 (or the pseudogene TRBV3-2) to TRBJ2-1, with a tentative D call TRBD1 (6 bases). CDR1 is LGHDT and CDR2 is YNNKEL in the germline V gene (reference sequence). V lost 6 bases and J 5 bases, leaving 17 bases between the germline ends. The CDR3 extends over 15 amino acids. CDR3 DNA: TGTGCCAGCAGTCAAAGGATATCAGGGGACAATGAGCAGTTCTTC. This codes for CASSQRISGDNEQFF.

This clone was seen only once. The chain employs TRBV5-1 and TRBJ2-7; maybe TRBD2 (6 bases). V shed 1 base and J shed 2 bases, with 13 bases lying between them. This CDR3 spans 15 amino acids. Germline CDR1 and CDR2: SGHRS and YFSETQ. CDR3 nucleotide sequence: TGCGCCAGCAGCTTGCGTGATAGCGGCCCCTACGAGCAGTACTTC. Amino acids: CASSLRDSGPYEQYF.

The V gene is TRBV27, the J gene TRBJ2-2, with TRBD1 matching over 12 bases. The germline CDR1 and CDR2 sequences are MNHEY and SMNVEV (reference sequence). The trim removed 1 base at V and 3 bases at J, leaving 9 bases unmatched. The CDR3 contains 19 residues. CDR3 region: CASSLWGQGAQADTGELFF. In DNA form, the CDR3 reads TGTGCCAGCAGTTTATGGGGACAGGGGGCTCAGGCGGACACCGGGGAGCTGTTTTTT.